The T cell receptor (beta chain) under discussion was sequenced for a study of cytomegalovirus exposure and HLA in healthy donors. The CDR3 has 15 amino acids. Germline CDR1 MGHRA, CDR2 YSYEKL. The V end lost 0 bases, the J end lost 0 bases, and 8 bases lay between the germline ends. The PCR was carried out with 60 Vbeta primers and 13 Jbeta primers. The repertoire was sequenced with immunoSEQ multiplex PCR; TCRdb's copy has only in-frame clones and lacks some. The sample includes some 66,000 clones, 70% to 85% of them seen just once. Study outcomes and limitations: Later analysis associated a missense DCLRE1C variant with TCR beta V- and J-gene trimming. Association of approximately 16,000 TCR beta sequences with HLA alleles was found at 0.05 false discovery rate in a later analysis.

Concerning this clone itself: Its antigen is undetermined.

The clonotype originates from a man in his sixties in good health and CMV-seropositive. The material sequenced was PBMCs. V gene TRBV4-1 combines with J gene TRBJ1-1; D not resolved. The CDR3 here is CASSQDRGLNTEAFF. The CDR3 nucleotides read TGCGCCAGCAGCCAAGATCGAGGGCTGAACACTGAAGCTTTCTTT.